Detailed here is one TCR beta chain. Excluded were patients having autoimmune disease history or systemic immunosuppression. Only in-frame clones appear in the TCRdb table, and some are missing; sequencing was by immunoSEQ multiplex PCR. The sample records more than 85,000 clones, around 88% being singletons. Germline assignment: CDR1 SQVTM and CDR2 ANQGSEA. This CDR3 comprises 11 residues. V lost 7 bases, J lost 5 bases, and 3 bases stayed unmatched. This specimen comes from a study of OX40 agonist ivuxolimab in advanced cancers. The sample in question was CD4+ or CD8+ T cells sorted from blood, obtained in a trial of the OX40 agonist ivuxolimab. The sequence was collected from an adult with an advanced solid tumor such as melanoma, head and neck, liver or kidney cancer. The chain joins TRBV29-1 to TRBJ1-2; 8 bases fit TRBD1. Written as DNA, the CDR3 is TGCAGCGGGGGACAGGAATATGGCTACACCTTC. Translation gives CSGGQEYGYTF.